Shown below are 8 T cell receptor beta chains from a single sample sequenced in a study of blood T cell repertoires in COVID-19. The protocol was immunoSEQ multiplex PCR, while the TCRdb copy is restricted to in-frame clones and leaves out a portion. The table has 150,000 to 200,000 clones, about 82% seen once; the top ten hold about 6.8%. The source material was peripheral blood. The receptors shown here come from a man between 65 and 79 years old with active or convalescent COVID-19.

J is TRBJ2-5 and V is TRBV5-4, with a weak D call TRBD1 (5 bases). Looked up from germline, CDR1 is SGHNT and CDR2 is YYREEE (reference sequence). V lost 5 bases, J lost 1 base, and 15 bases lay in between. The CDR3 spans 15 residues. For the CDR3, the DNA is TGTGCCAGCAGAGATACTACAGGACCCCAAGAGACCCAGTACTTC. It encodes CASRDTTGPQETQYF.

The J gene is TRBJ2-7, the V gene TRBV5-1; D perhaps matches TRBD1 (5 bases). Germline loops: CDR1 SGHRS, CDR2 YFSETQ. The CDR3 loop spans 14 amino acids. V lost 5 bases and J lost 3, with 15 bases in between. For the CDR3, the DNA is TGCGCCAGCAGTCAGCCAGGGTCCCGCTACGAGCAGTACTTC. It is translated as CASSQPGSRYEQYF.

This clone was seen a single time. The rearrangement joins TRBV11-1 to TRBJ2-1; TRBD2 agrees at 7 bases. CDR1 and CDR2 from the germline V gene are SGHAT and FQDESV (reference sequence). There are 13 residues in the CDR3. With 5 bases clipped from V and 10 bases from J, the junction kept 8 bases outside the gene matches. CDR3 bases: TGTGCCAGCAGCCGAGCCCGGGAGGACGAGCAGTTCTTC. Encoded protein: CASSRAREDEQFF. Filled out from reference TRBV11-1 and TRBJ2-1, the complete variable domain reads EAEVAQSPRYKITEKSQAVAFWCDPISGHATLYWYRQILGQGPELLVQFQDESVVDDSQLPKDRFSAERLKGVDSTLKIQPAELGDSAMYLCASSRAREDEQFFGPGTRLTVL.

The V and J genes are TRBV24-1 and TRBJ2-3; TRBD1 matches at 7 bases. Germline CDR1 reads KGHDR; CDR2 reads SFDVKD. The CDR3 sequence is 13 residues long. V was clipped by 5 bases and J by 4 bases; unmatched bases: 2. CDR3 nucleotide sequence: TGTGCCACCAGTGTCCAGGGGGCAGATACGCAGTATTTT. This gives the protein CATSVQGADTQYF.

The V gene is TRBV5-4, the J gene TRBJ2-7; 11 bases are shared with TRBD2. This CDR3 spans 18 amino acids. CDR1 is SGHNT, CDR2 YYREEE, per germline (reference sequence). V lost 0 bases, J lost 2 bases, and 10 bases stayed unmatched. The CDR3 sequence: CASSLDASSGGYPYEQYF. As DNA, the CDR3 is TGTGCCAGCAGCTTGGATGCCTCTAGCGGGGGGTACCCCTACGAGCAGTACTTC.

As regards this clone: In the same sample, other DNA sequences code for this CDR3. V and J are TRBV6-5 and TRBJ1-2, with D possibly being TRBD1 (6 bases). CDR3 length equals 13 residues. V was clipped by 7 bases and J by 2 bases, with 11 bases between them. In germline, CDR1 is MNHEY, CDR2 SVGAGI. The DNA of the CDR3 is TGTGCCAGCACGAGACAGGCCAACTATGGCTACACCTTC. It encodes CASTRQANYGYTF.

In nucleotides, the CDR3 is TGCGCCAGCAGTGAGTCGGCGGGAGGGCCCTACGAGCAGTACTTC. Translating it yields CASSESAGGPYEQYF. This rearrangement joins TRBV10-2 to TRBJ2-7; 9 bases fit TRBD2. V trimming: 0 bases; J trimming: 2 bases; junction bases outside the gene matches: 2. The CDR3 is 15 amino acids. Germline V gene data show CDR1 as WSHSY and CDR2 as SAAADI.

The V and J genes are TRBV7-6 and TRBJ2-5; D call uncertain. The CDR3 is 14 residues long. Trimming removed 0 bases from V and 2 bases from J, with 7 bases in between. Germline loops: CDR1 SGHVS, CDR2 FNYEAQ. This CDR3 reads CASSLASRQETQYF. Here the CDR3 DNA reads TGTGCCAGCAGCTTAGCGTCGAGGCAAGAGACCCAGTACTTC.